One and the same sample provided the 27 T cell receptor beta chains below, sequenced in a study. TCRdb re-derived calls from the reads in MiXCR, one entry per CDR3 protein. The repertoire holds roughly 15,000 distinct CDR3 sequences, with 30% to 45% as singletons. Sequenced material: blood. The receptor set was obtained from a human donor.

In its sample, this clonotype is medium-sized. The J gene is TRBJ2-5, the V gene TRBV7-8; the D gene is possibly TRBD2 (5 bases). Germline CDR1 and CDR2: SGHVS and FQNEAQ. The V end lost 3 bases, the J end lost 3 bases, and 17 bases lay between the germline ends. This CDR3 has 16 amino acids. CDR3 coding DNA: TGTGCCAGCAGCTTGTGGAATCGAGGGATAAAAGAGACCCAGTACTTC. Amino acids: CASSLWNRGIKETQYF.

Ten or more counts support this clonotype. The chain recombines TRBV4-3 with TRBJ2-1; 7 nucleotides agree with TRBD2. The CDR3 extends over 14 amino acids. V lost 2 bases, J lost 8 bases, and 6 bases stayed unmatched. CDR1 and CDR2 (germline): LGHNA, YSLEER. CDR3 DNA: TGCGCCAGCAGCCAATGGACTAGAGCTGATGAGCAGTTCTTC. It codes for CASSQWTRADEQFF.

This clonotype is a singleton in its sample. The chain joins TRBV4-3 to TRBJ2-2; D gene uncertain. This CDR3 region has 14 residues. Trimming took off 0 bases at V and 8 bases at J, with 10 bases between the two ends. Germline values: CDR1 LGHNA, CDR2 YSLEER. The CDR3 coding sequence is TGCGCCAGCAGCCAAGATCCAGTCTCTGGGGAGCTGTTTTTT. This translates into CASSQDPVSGELFF.

This chain connects TRBV4-3 to TRBJ2-1; D possibly corresponds to TRBD2 (5 bases). Germline lookup yields CDR1 LGHNA and CDR2 YSLEER. The V gene lost 0 bases and the J gene lost 8 bases, with 14 bases spanning the gap. This CDR3 comprises 15 residues. In nucleotides, the CDR3 is TGCGCCAGCAGCCAAGAGCCGGGGAGTTCGTATGAGCAGTTCTTC. This codes for CASSQEPGSSYEQFF.

The chain is built from TRBV20-1 and TRBJ2-2; TRBD1 is a possible D gene (6 bases). Trimming removed 0 bases from V and 6 bases from J, with 11 bases in between. This CDR3 spans 14 amino acids. CDR1 is DFQATT and CDR2 is SNEGSKA in the germline V gene (reference sequence). The CDR3 region has the DNA TGCAGTGCTAGAGAGAGGGGGTTCGCCGGGGAGCTGTTTTTT. The encoded protein is CSARERGFAGELFF.

This clonotype has at least ten counts. The chain couples TRBV4-3 to TRBJ1-6, with D tentatively TRBD1 (5 bases). CDR1 and CDR2 (germline): LGHNA, YSLEER. The V gene lost 4 bases and the J gene lost 4 bases, with 14 bases spanning the gap. CDR3 size: 16 residues. CDR3 sequence: CASSRDRGEYNSPLHF. The DNA for the CDR3 is TGCGCCAGCAGCCGAGATCGAGGGGAATATAATTCACCCCTCCACTTT.

This clonotype is medium-sized by share. This rearrangement joins TRBV29-1 to TRBJ2-1, with D uncertain. The CDR3 sequence is 13 residues long. Trimming left V 6 bases short and J 5 bases short, with 14 bases between. Germline CDR1 and CDR2: SQVTM and ANQGSEA. CDR3 amino acids: CSVWAQANNEQFF. CDR3 sequence (DNA): TGCAGCGTGTGGGCCCAGGCAAACAATGAGCAGTTCTTC.

The chain joins TRBV5-1 to TRBJ2-5; 8 nucleotides agree with TRBD1. CDR1 is SGHRS, CDR2 YFSETQ, per germline. CDR3 size: 15 residues. Trimming removed 4 bases from V and 5 bases from J; junction bases left unmatched: 10. CDR3 sequence: CASSLGQGTGETQYF. CDR3 DNA: TGCGCCAGCAGCCTAGGACAGGGAACAGGGGAGACCCAGTACTTC.

This chain connects TRBV4-3 to TRBJ2-3; D is uncertain. V was shortened by 3 bases and J by 5 bases, with 15 bases between the two germline ends. Germline CDR1 reads LGHNA; CDR2 reads YSLEER. There are 15 residues in the CDR3. The CDR3 nucleotides are TGCGCCAGCAGCCAGGTCTACCTGTACCAAGATACGCAGTATTTT. Its translation is CASSQVYLYQDTQYF.

In regard to this clonotype: It is likely a read error, because the conserved phenylalanine at the end of the CDR3 is missing. The DNA is left out, because the CDR3 cannot be placed on it with certainty; the CDR3 is given as TCRdb lists it. This chain links TRBV4-2 with TRBJ1-1; the D call in the table, TRBD1, was not verified against the DNA. The germline V gene has CDR1 LGHNA and CDR2 YNFKEQ. The CDR3 has 9 residues if both end residues are counted. This CDR3 reads CASSQDVRG.

This clonotype was detected many times. The chain uses TRBV14 and TRBJ1-4; no clear D. The germline gives CDR1 SGHDN, CDR2 FVKESK. The V end was cut by 1 base, the J end by 3 bases, with 9 bases between. CDR3 length equals 15 residues. The CDR3 nucleotides read TGTGCCAGCAGCCAAGGGAGGGCGGCTAATGAAAAACTGTTTTTT. It specifies CASSQGRAANEKLFF.

This clonotype was counted many times. The chain combines TRBV4-2 with TRBJ2-1; D remains unclear. The CDR3 is 14 amino acids. Trimming removed 1 base from V and 3 bases from J, with 7 bases in between. Germline loops: CDR1 LGHNA, CDR2 YNFKEQ. CDR3 loop: CASSQVGFYNEQFF. The DNA of the CDR3 is TGTGCCAGCAGCCAAGTAGGGTTCTACAATGAGCAGTTCTTC.

This clonotype was observed many times. This chain joins TRBV4-3 and TRBJ1-2; the match to TRBD1 covers 7 bases. V was pared by 4 bases and J by 6 bases, with 20 bases of the junction left unmatched. Germline CDR1 LGHNA, CDR2 YSLEER. The CDR3 spans 18 residues. CDR3 residues: CASSREEDGAGGSHGYTF. CDR3 nucleotide sequence: TGCGCCAGCAGCCGAGAAGAGGACGGGGCAGGGGGTTCGCATGGCTACACCTTC.

This clonotype was observed many times. The chain is built from TRBV20-1 and TRBJ2-2, with D perhaps matching TRBD1 or TRBD2 (6 bases each). The germline V gene has CDR1 DFQATT and CDR2 SNEGSKA (reference sequence). The ends were cut back, 6 bases at V and 2 bases at J, with 16 bases in the middle. The CDR3 is 15 amino acids. The CDR3 sequence: CSATWGAVNTGELFF. The CDR3 DNA follows: TGCAGTGCCACATGGGGGGCGGTCAACACCGGGGAGCTGTTTTTT.

This clonotype was counted at least ten times. The gene calls are TRBV20-1 and TRBJ2-7; 9 bases fit TRBD1. V trimming: 2 bases; J trimming: 3 bases; junction bases outside the gene matches: 8. Germline loops: CDR1 DFQATT, CDR2 SNEGSKA (reference sequence). The CDR3 totals 15 residues. CDR3 sequence reads: CSARLPGQGGYEQYF. DNA of the CDR3: TGCAGTGCTAGACTACCGGGACAGGGAGGCTACGAGCAGTACTTC.

Turning to this clonotype: A much larger clone is a single base away; this may be a read error. V is TRBV29-1 and J is TRBJ1-2; TRBD1 agrees at 7 bases. The CDR3 extends over 14 amino acids. Germline lookup yields CDR1 SQVTM and CDR2 ANQGSEA. This CDR3 reads CSVARDSSNYGHTF. In nucleotides, the CDR3 is TGCAGCGTTGCCCGGGACAGTAGCAACTATGGCCACACCTTC.

This clonotype came up once. A clone one base away is much larger, so this may be a read error. The chain couples TRBV13 to TRBJ2-7; the D gene is possibly TRBD2 (7 bases). The CDR3 runs 16 residues. V was trimmed by 4 bases and J by 2 bases, leaving 18 bases between them. CDR1 PRHDT and CDR2 FYEKMQ come from the germline V gene (reference sequence). CDR3 loop: CASSSTYRAGAYEQYF. CDR3 nucleotide sequence: TGTGCCAGCAGCTCCACTTACAGGGCGGGGGCCTACGAGCAGTACTTC.

This clonotype has a count of ten or more. The chain's CDR3 is CAWVRSYEQYF. The CDR3 bases are TGTGCCTGGGTGAGGAGTTACGAGCAGTACTTC. The V gene is TRBV30, the J gene TRBJ2-7; no reliable D call. Trimming left V 5 bases short and J 4 bases short, with 9 bases between. CDR3 length: 11 amino acids. Germline-derived CDR1 and CDR2 are GTSNPN and SVGIG (reference sequence).

Note on this clonotype: A much larger clone differs from this one at a single base, so this may be a read error. CDR3 DNA: TGCGCCAGCAGCTTGGCGGCAGGGGACATGATGAACACTGAAGCTTTCTTT. Its translation is CASSLAAGDMMNTEAFF. This sequence joins TRBV5-1 and TRBJ1-1, with D possibly TRBD1 on 6 matching bases. CDR1 and CDR2 from the germline V gene are SGHRS and YFSETQ. The ends were cut back, 0 bases at V and 0 bases at J, with 15 bases in the middle. This CDR3 region has 17 residues.

This clonotype was picked up many times. The V call is TRBV5-1, the J call TRBJ2-1; 11 nucleotides match TRBD2. The CDR3 is 16 amino acids. Germline-derived CDR1 and CDR2 are SGHRS and YFSETQ. The V and J ends lost 4 bases and 4 bases, in that order; junction bases with no gene match: 7. This CDR3 is CASSLLAGDGYNEQFF. As DNA, the CDR3 is TGCGCCAGCAGCCTACTAGCGGGAGACGGATACAATGAGCAGTTCTTC.

This clonotype was counted ten times or more. J is TRBJ2-7 and V is TRBV4-2, with 13 bases matching TRBD2. This CDR3 comprises 16 residues. The trim removed 0 bases at V and 6 bases at J, leaving 5 bases unmatched. Germline-derived CDR1 and CDR2 are LGHNA and YNFKEQ. The CDR3 nucleotides read TGTGCCAGCAGCCAAGACCTTGGGACTAGCGGGATCGAGCAGTACTTC. Encoded protein: CASSQDLGTSGIEQYF.

This clonotype has at least ten counts. The chain couples TRBV4-3 to TRBJ2-3; 9 positions match TRBD2. The trim removed 3 bases at V and 1 base at J, leaving 2 bases unmatched. The germline V gene encodes CDR1 LGHNA and CDR2 YSLEER. The CDR3 sequence is 15 residues long. The CDR3 nucleotides are TGCGCCAGCAGCCACCCTAGCGGGGGCACAGATACGCAGTATTTT. Protein product: CASSHPSGGTDTQYF.

This clonotype appeared a single time. The conserved phenylalanine or tryptophan is not found at the CDR3 terminus, so this likely reflects a read error. This chain joins TRBV14 and TRBJ2-1, with TRBD2 as a possible D gene (6 bases). V shed 1 base and J shed 0 bases, with 10 bases lying between them. Germline V gene data show CDR1 as SGHDN and CDR2 as FVKESK. This CDR3 spans 16 amino acids. In nucleotides, the CDR3 is TGTGCCAGCAGCCAAGTGAGCGGGTACTCCTACAATGAGCAGTTCGAT. Translated, it gives CASSQVSGYSYNEQFD.

There are many counts of this clonotype. The J gene is TRBJ2-3, the V gene TRBV20-1, with 10 bases that match TRBD2. Germline CDR1 is DFQATT and CDR2 is SNEGSKA (reference sequence). Trimming cost V 3 bases and J 4 bases; bases outside gene matches: 7. The CDR3 sequence is 15 residues long. The CDR3: CSASSSGRASDTQYF. The CDR3 nucleotides are TGCAGTGCTAGTTCTAGCGGGAGAGCGTCAGATACGCAGTATTTT.

This clonotype was picked up many times. CDR3 amino acids: CASSVSYGTSTAGELFF. The CDR3 nucleotides read TGTGCCAGCAGCGTCAGCTACGGGACTAGCACGGCCGGGGAGCTGTTTTTT. This chain links TRBV4-2 with TRBJ2-2; 9 bases map to TRBD2. The CDR3 runs to 17 residues. V lost 5 bases, J lost 6 bases, and 13 bases stayed unmatched. The V gene's germline CDR1 is LGHNA and CDR2 YNFKEQ.

This clonotype is judged medium-sized. The rearrangement links TRBV15 to TRBJ2-1, with 10 positions matching TRBD2. The J segment lost 8 bases and the V segment lost 0 bases, leaving 4 bases of the junction unmatched. CDR3 length: 15 amino acids. The germline CDR1 and CDR2 sequences are LNHNV and YYDKDF (reference sequence). The CDR3 loop reads CATSREASGSHEQFF. The CDR3 bases are TGTGCCACCAGCAGAGAGGCTAGCGGGAGTCATGAGCAGTTCTTC. Complete variable domain (other parts from reference TRBV15 and TRBJ2-1): DAMVIQNPRYQVTQFGKPVTLSCSQTLNHNVMYWYQQKSSQAPKLLFHYYDKDFNNEADTPDNFQSRRPNTSFCFLDIRSPGLGDTAMYLCATSREASGSHEQFFGPGTRLTVL.

The J gene is TRBJ1-1, the V gene TRBV20-1; the D is unclear. Germline assignment: CDR1 DFQATT and CDR2 SNEGSKA (reference sequence). This CDR3 has 15 amino acids. V was clipped by 5 bases and J by 1 base, with 17 bases between them. The CDR3 spells CSAHIQTRPNTEAFF. Written as DNA, the CDR3 is TGCAGTGCTCATATTCAGACCCGCCCGAACACTGAAGCTTTCTTT.